This T cell receptor (beta chain) was identified in a study of cytomegalovirus exposure and HLA in healthy donors (dated by TCRdb to about 2017). About the study as a whole: In an earlier analysis of 450 to 750 of the donors, 250 to 350 Gb of sequence data and 117 million unique TCR beta sequences from about 179 million T cells were reported. Roughly 300 gigabases of sequencing data and approximately 85 million unique TCR sequences were included in an early release covering roughly 700 HLA-typed donors. Among the roughly 410 genotyped donors, approximately 76% belonged to the genetic ancestry cluster associated with self-reported Caucasian donors. The study was designed to test whether signatures of past pathogen exposure could be identified by cataloging public T cell receptors. The T cell repertoires of 550 to 850 subjects were profiled by immunosequencing and related to cytomegalovirus serostatus. A separate validation cohort of roughly 110 different subjects was used in addition to the 666-subject first cohort. To predict cytomegalovirus infection status, the study brought together high-throughput TCR immunosequencing, statistical association of individual TCRs with disease status, and machine learning. A later analysis re-examined previously published TCR beta repertoires from more than 600 donors and added high-resolution HLA genotyping to investigate patterns of TCR occurrence. The later analysis used no new phenotypic data to find candidate immune exposures, relying instead on TCR beta sequences and their occurrence across donors. An earlier analysis of fewer than 700 of the donors applied high-throughput TCR beta sequencing to assess whether each TCR beta V gene segment acted as functional or pseudogenic. Donor age, sex, ethnicity and CMV serostatus were compiled together with the repertoire data. A later genetic analysis took genome-wide SNP genotypes for about three fifths of the roughly 670 donors and used that subset as a discovery cohort. Every discovery cohort repertoire had been produced on one sequencing platform. Both class I and class II loci were covered by HLA typing, at four-digit resolution. Typing coverage varied by locus: about 620-630 donors for A, B, C, DRB1 and DQB1; around 560 for DQA1; over 600 for DPA1; around 490 for DPB1. Five DR-DQ haplotypes were handled as single units for association and clustering because linkage in the cohort was strong. On average, 235,054 unique TCR beta nucleotide sequences were sequenced per donor among about 400 genotyped donors of the cohort, with around 19% of those sequences being non-productive. Results and caveats for the whole study, not just this receptor: V-gene and J-gene trimming of TCR beta chains was associated with a missense DCLRE1C variant in a later genetic analysis, and the association was replicated in an independent cohort. HLA typing was unavailable for some donors at each locus, so association tests used only the typed subset. Most TCR sequences were seen in very few donors, while some public TCRs were found in many individuals. Assigning TCR associations to individual alleles was difficult when HLA alleles, especially DR and DQ, strongly co-occurred. Several of the top co-occurrence clusters appeared to be linked to parvovirus B19, influenza, CMV and Epstein-Barr virus, according to a later analysis. In both the original and validation cohorts, the classifier was reported to diagnose cytomegalovirus status with high specificity and sensitivity. Linkage disequilibrium might explain the correlated functional status among segregating V segments, but an unknown experimental factor could not be ruled out. A further reported finding was that TCR beta sequences accurately predicted the HLA-A and HLA-B alleles for most subjects in the first cohort. Broadly in line with IMGT annotations, most TCR beta V segments showed up in productive rearrangements about 87% or about 30% of the time in an earlier analysis of about 500 of the donors. Roughly uniform sequencing depth across donors was assumed in presence/absence analyses, although this assumption may not hold. A later analysis found that TCR association rates varied across HLA loci, with DRB1 alleles showing the most associated TCRs and HLA-C alleles the fewest. In this cohort, only TCR beta chains were sequenced, and detectable features were limited by the absence of alpha or paired-chain data. A later analysis associated approximately 17,000 TCR beta sequences with specific HLA alleles at a false discovery rate of 0.05. In a later analysis, HLA-associated TCR beta chains showed more clonal expansion and lower generation probabilities than non-associated chains that were equally common. A later analysis found that most CMV-associated TCR beta chains appeared HLA-restricted, with HLA associations seemingly driven largely by CMV exposure. A later genetic analysis reported fewer N-insertions in productive TCRs among donors in an Asian-associated ancestry cluster than the roughly 700-donor mean. CMV serostatus was the only immune exposure information available for the cohort. In vitro tests confirmed that a few of the cytomegalovirus-associated TCR beta chains recognize cytomegalovirus antigens. The study gave a list of about 170 TCR beta chains associated with cytomegalovirus. The authors suggested that the approach could potentially be generalized to other disease states and immunological phenotypes. A group of highly shared sequence variants was considered likely to be a technical artifact of the sequencing pipeline. Over 15 rarely observed V segments, including chromosome 9 orphons, were excluded from the earlier analysis of a few hundred of the donors because counts were too low.

The cohort consisted of some 730 healthy bone marrow donors. At the time of sampling, every cohort member was nominally healthy, though immune exposures that went unrecorded were likely present. The donor was CMV seropositive and belonged to the group of 250 to 350 seropositive cohort members. A peripheral blood sample was collected from each donor, and TCR beta sequencing was performed on peripheral blood mononuclear cells. The Qiagen DNeasy Blood Extraction Kit was used to extract genomic DNA from the blood cell samples. Library generation was performed with the immunoSEQ multiplex PCR assay. The multiplex PCR relied on a mix of 60 forward primers for TCR Vbeta segments and 13 reverse primers for TCR Jbeta segments. The CDR3 region of rearranged TCR beta genes was amplified from genomic DNA with a multiplex PCR assay. The amplified TCR beta libraries were sequenced on the Illumina HiSeq System as 87-base-pair reads. Turning to the authors' computational methods: In a later analysis, 80 million or so unique TCR beta chains were counted across the 650 to 700 repertoires, and approximately 9.9 million of these chains were shared by at least two donors. A nearest-neighbor algorithm error-corrected the raw reads and collapsed the reads into unique sequences, merging closely related sequences to remove PCR and sequencing errors. CDR3 sequences were aligned to IMGT reference sequences to assign V, D and J gene segments. For a sequence to be retained, at least a six-nucleotide match to both a V gene segment and a J gene segment was required. Rearrangements were classified as productive when the CDR3 lacked stop codons and remained in frame with V and J, and all other rearrangements were classified as non-productive. CDR3 was defined by IMGT convention, running from the second conserved V-encoded cysteine to the conserved J-encoded phenylalanine. The earlier analysis of about 640 of the donors excluded any sequence lacking an unambiguous match to a single V gene segment. An earlier analysis of a few hundred of the donors called V segments functional above 56.7% productive rearrangements and segregating when the between-donor standard deviation exceeded 5%. A statistical classification framework was developed to diagnose cytomegalovirus status using the catalog of TCR beta chain sequences. V and J gene assignment, in a later analysis, came from comparing TCR nucleotide sequences with IMGT/GENE-DB human TR gene sequences. Using the TCRdist pipeline, a later analysis assigned CDR3 sequences along with most-parsimonious VDJ recombination scenarios. In a later analysis, each TCR beta chain was defined by its CDR3 amino acid sequence together with its V-gene family, and reads without a unique V-gene family were excluded. In a later analysis, 450 to 600 highly shared, low-generation-probability nucleotide sequences were removed to address suspected cross-contamination and a sequencing artifact. A later analysis calculated a clonal expansion index for each public chain from normalized within-repertoire ranks of inferred template counts. A later analysis computed generation probabilities with a VDJ recombination model fitted to out-of-frame rearrangements, and checked the results against IGoR. In a later analysis, TCR-TCR, TCR-HLA and TCR-CMV co-occurrence was scored with hypergeometric tests, and a repertoire-size bias correction was applied to TCR pairs. In a later analysis, false discovery rates were estimated by permuting HLA or CMV assignments 20 times. In a later analysis, co-occurring TCRs were grouped using DBSCAN, with TCRdist sequence similarity added in when clustering inside HLA-allele-positive subsets. Repertoires with fewer than 30,000 or more than 120,000 public chains were left out of co-occurrence clustering, as were a few repertoires with anomalous nucleotide sharing. TCRdb provides this immuneACCESS table in a form limited to in-frame rearrangements. Some clones are lacking; in checked studies, under half of them reflect an unresolved V gene, and why the rest are absent is not known. V, J and clone size are taken as reported in that table, and D and trimming were inferred from the DNA itself. This sample gives roughly 170,000 clones in total; 65% to 85% of them show up just once. The ten largest clones capture under 5% of the sample.

In regard to this clone: Which antigen it targets is not known. No base quality information exists; no much larger clone differs at one position.

Sample: PBMCs. This TCR came from a woman aged 50 to 60 in good health and CMV-seropositive.

CDR3 reads: CASSSDSGVSTGELFF. The DNA sequence is TGCGCCAGCAGCTCCGACTCAGGGGTTAGCACCGGGGAGCTGTTTTTT. The V gene is TRBV5-1 and the J gene is TRBJ2-2; the D gene is perhaps TRBD1, on 6 matching bases. V is shortened by 3 bases, J by 4 bases, and the region joining them spans 16 bases. Counted from cysteine to phenylalanine, this CDR3 has 16 amino acids. The sequence is cut down to CDR3 DNA, 48 bases in frame from base 1. The germline V gene supplies CDR1 SGHRS and CDR2 YFSETQ.